This T cell receptor (beta chain) came from a study of T-cell reconstitution after alpha-beta-depleted transplantation in children. The CDR3 consists of 13 residues. From germline, CDR1 is DFQATT and CDR2 SNEGSKA (reference sequence). With V trimmed by 3 bases and J by 10 bases, 5 bases remained unmatched. For TCRbeta, the library was prepared with unique molecular identifiers. TCRdb redid the calling of the PCR reads with MiXCR, one entry per CDR3 protein. The sample has over 100,000 distinct CDR3 sequences, over 9% seen once. The sample holds a few counts of this clonotype. The chain links TRBV20-1 to TRBJ1-4; 10 bases align to TRBD1. The input for sequencing was PBMCs, taken before TCRalphabeta/CD19-depleted stem cell transplant. The clonotype comes from a boy aged 2 to 10 with acute lymphoblastic leukemia, due to receive a stem cell transplant. In DNA, the CDR3 is TGCAGTGCTAGCCCCGGACAGGGGGGAAAACTGTTTTTT. It translates to CSASPGQGGKLFF.